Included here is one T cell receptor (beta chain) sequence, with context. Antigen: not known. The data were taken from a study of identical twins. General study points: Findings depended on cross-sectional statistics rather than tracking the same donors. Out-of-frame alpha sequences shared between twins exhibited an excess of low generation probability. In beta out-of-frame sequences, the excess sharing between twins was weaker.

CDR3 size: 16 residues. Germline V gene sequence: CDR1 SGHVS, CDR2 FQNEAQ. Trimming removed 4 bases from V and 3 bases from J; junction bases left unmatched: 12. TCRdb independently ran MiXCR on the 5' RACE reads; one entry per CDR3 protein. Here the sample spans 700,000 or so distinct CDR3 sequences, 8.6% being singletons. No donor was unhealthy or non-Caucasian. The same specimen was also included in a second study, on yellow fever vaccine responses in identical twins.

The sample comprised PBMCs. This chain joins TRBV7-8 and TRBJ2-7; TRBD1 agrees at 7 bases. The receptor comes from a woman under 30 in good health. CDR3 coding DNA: TGTGCCAGCAGCTCACGACAGGGCCCCTCACACTACGAGCAGTACTTC. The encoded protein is CASSSRQGPSHYEQYF.